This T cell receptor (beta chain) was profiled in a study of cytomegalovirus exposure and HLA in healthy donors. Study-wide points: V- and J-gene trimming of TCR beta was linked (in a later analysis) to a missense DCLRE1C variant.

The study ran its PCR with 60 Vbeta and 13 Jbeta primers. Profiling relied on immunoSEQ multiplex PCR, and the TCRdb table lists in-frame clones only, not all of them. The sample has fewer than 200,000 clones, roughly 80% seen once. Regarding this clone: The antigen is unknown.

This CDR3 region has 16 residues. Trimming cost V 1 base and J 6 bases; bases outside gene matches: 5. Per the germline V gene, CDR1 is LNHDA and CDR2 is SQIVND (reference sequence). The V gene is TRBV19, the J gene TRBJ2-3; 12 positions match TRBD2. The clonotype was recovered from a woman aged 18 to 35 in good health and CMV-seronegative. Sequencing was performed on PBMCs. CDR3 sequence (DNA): TGTGCCAGTAGTATAGGCCCCACTAGCGGGGGGGATACGCAGTATTTT. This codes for CASSIGPTSGGDTQYF.